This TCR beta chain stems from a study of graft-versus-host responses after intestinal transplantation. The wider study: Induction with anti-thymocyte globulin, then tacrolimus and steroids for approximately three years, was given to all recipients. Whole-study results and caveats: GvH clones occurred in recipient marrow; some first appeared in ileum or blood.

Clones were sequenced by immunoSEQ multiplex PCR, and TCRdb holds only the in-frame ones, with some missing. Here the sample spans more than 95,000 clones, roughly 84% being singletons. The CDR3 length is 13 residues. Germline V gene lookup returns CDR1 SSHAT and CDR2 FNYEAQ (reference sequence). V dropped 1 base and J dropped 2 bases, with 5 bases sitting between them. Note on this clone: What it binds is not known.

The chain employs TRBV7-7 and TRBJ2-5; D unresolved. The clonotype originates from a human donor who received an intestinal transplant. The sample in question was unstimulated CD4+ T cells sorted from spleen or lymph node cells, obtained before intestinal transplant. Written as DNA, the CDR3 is TGTGCCAGCAGCTTAGGGAATCAAGAGACCCAGTACTTC. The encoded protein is CASSLGNQETQYF.